The clone carrying this T cell receptor (beta chain) occurred many times. Its cognate antigen is unknown. Attachment of unique molecular identifiers to individual cDNA molecules was performed. TCRdb recomputed calls from the 5' RACE reads with MiXCR, one row per CDR3 protein. The table lists fewer than 80,000 distinct CDR3 sequences, roughly 9% of them singletons, with around an eighth in the top ten. The sample originates from a study of early T cells in non-severe SARS-CoV-2 infection. The overall study: Whole-blood bulk RNA, unsorted, was sequenced, and chains were unpaired.

V shed 0 bases and J shed 3 bases, with 4 bases lying between them. The CDR3 consists of 13 residues. CDR1 is SGHTA, CDR2 FQGTGA, per germline. Study-level findings and limits: Sequences matched to VDJdb favored anti-spike CD8 responses, while private and CD4 specificities were missed.

The gene calls are TRBV7-3 and TRBJ2-3; D gene uncertain. Source: whole blood, taken at baseline. The receptor was derived from an adult who was a healthcare worker with PCR-confirmed SARS-CoV-2 infection or an uninfected control (not recorded which). This CDR3 reads CASSLTMTDTQYF. DNA for the CDR3: TGTGCCAGCAGCTTAACGATGACAGATACGCAGTATTTT.